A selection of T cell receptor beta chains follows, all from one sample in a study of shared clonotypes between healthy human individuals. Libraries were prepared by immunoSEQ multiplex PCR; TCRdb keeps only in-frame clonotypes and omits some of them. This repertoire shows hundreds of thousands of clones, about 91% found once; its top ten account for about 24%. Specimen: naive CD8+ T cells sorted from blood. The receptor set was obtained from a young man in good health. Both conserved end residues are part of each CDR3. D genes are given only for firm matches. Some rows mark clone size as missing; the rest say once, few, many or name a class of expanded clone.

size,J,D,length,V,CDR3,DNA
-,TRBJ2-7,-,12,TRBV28,CASSDGSYEQYF,TGTGCCAGCAGCGACGGATCCTACGAGCAGTACTTC
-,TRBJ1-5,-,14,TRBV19,CASSPAHGNQPQHF,TGTGCCAGTAGTCCGGCACACGGGAATCAGCCCCAGCATTTT
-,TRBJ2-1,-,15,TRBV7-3,CASSLLAVSYNEQFF,TGTGCCAGCAGCTTACTGGCGGTATCCTACAATGAGCAGTTCTTC
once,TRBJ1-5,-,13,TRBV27,CASGAVSNQPQHF,TGTGCCAGCGGCGCGGTTAGCAATCAGCCCCAGCATTTT
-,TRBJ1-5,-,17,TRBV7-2,CASSLSRQLGGNQPQHF,TGTGCCAGCAGCTTAAGTCGACAGTTGGGAGGCAATCAGCCCCAGCATTTT
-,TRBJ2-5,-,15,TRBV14,CASSQGFGGVVTQYF,TGTGCCAGCAGCCAGGGTTTTGGGGGAGTGGTGACCCAGTACTTC
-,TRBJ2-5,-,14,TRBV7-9,CASRPSGLTETQYF,TGTGCCAGCAGGCCCTCGGGGCTGACGGAGACCCAGTACTTC
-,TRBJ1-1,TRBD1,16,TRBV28,CASSFPRQQGRTEAFF,TGTGCCAGCAGTTTCCCCCGCCAACAGGGGAGAACTGAAGCTTTCTTT
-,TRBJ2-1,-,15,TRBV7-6,CASSTRQAVHNEQFF,TGTGCCAGCAGCACCCGACAGGCTGTCCACAATGAGCAGTTCTTC
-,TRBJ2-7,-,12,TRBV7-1,CASSPPSGEQYF,TGTGCCAGCAGCCCGCCTTCGGGGGAGCAGTACTTC
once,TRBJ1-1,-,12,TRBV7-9,CASSLAEPGAFF,TGTGCCAGCAGCCTAGCCGAACCGGGCGCTTTCTTT
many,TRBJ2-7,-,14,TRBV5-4,CASSQMGHLYEQYF,TGTGCCAGCAGCCAAATGGGACACCTCTACGAGCAGTACTTC
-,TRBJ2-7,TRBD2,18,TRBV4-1,CASSQAASGSFMTYEQYF,TGCGCCAGCAGCCAAGCGGCTAGCGGGAGTTTTATGACTTACGAGCAGTACTTC
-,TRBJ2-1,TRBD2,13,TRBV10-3,CAIRTSGTYEQFF,TGTGCCATCAGGACTAGCGGGACCTATGAGCAGTTCTTC
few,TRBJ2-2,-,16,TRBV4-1,CASSQGVTGHSGELFF,TGCGCCAGCAGCCAAGGAGTGACAGGACACAGCGGGGAGCTGTTTTTT